The source of this T cell receptor beta chain is a study of T cells in Graves' hyperthyroidism and ophthalmopathy. The study, taken as a whole, reports: Separation of ophthalmopathy from stable hyperthyroidism was achieved by a 13 V-J model.

TCR beta CDR3 region amplification was performed from RNA transcripts. First-round RT-PCR with HTBI primers amplified the TCR CDR3 region. TCRdb independently ran MiXCR on the multiplex PCR reads; one entry per CDR3 protein. The data show under 550,000 distinct CDR3 sequences, less than 20% seen once. V lost 5 bases and J 5 bases, leaving 16 bases between the germline ends. CDR1 and CDR2 from the germline V gene are KGHSH and LQKENI. The CDR3 is 14 residues long. Each person with ophthalmopathy scored at least 3 on the Clinical Activity Score, reached NOSPECS grade 4 or higher, and had been ill under 3 months. This clonotype was counted a few times. Its antigen is as yet unknown.

The rearrangement uses TRBV18 and TRBJ2-7; perhaps TRBD1 as D (6 bases). The sample taken for sequencing was blood. This receptor was obtained from a man aged 40-50 years with Graves' ophthalmopathy. The CDR3 nucleotides are TGTGCCAGCTCATTGGATACAGGGTGGGACGAGCAGTACTTC. Protein sequence: CASSLDTGWDEQYF. Complete variable domain (other parts from reference TRBV18 and TRBJ2-7): NAGVMQNPRHLVRRRGQEARLRCSPMKGHSHVYWYRQLPEEGLKFMVYLQKENIIDESGMPKERFSAEFPKEGPSILRIQQVVRGDSAAYFCASSLDTGWDEQYFGPGTRLTVT.